What follows is one TCR beta chain and its context. Antigen: not known. These data come from a study of T cell responses to AZD1222 COVID-19 vaccine. Study outcomes and limitations: Most donors were white British and more were female, and clonal diversity was possibly underestimated. Seropositivity was recorded at baseline in only 6 or 7 AZD1222 recipients. CD4 TCRs covered the whole spike, strongest at regions 160-218 and 743-854.

The protocol was immunoSEQ multiplex PCR, while the TCRdb copy is restricted to in-frame clones and leaves out a portion. The top ten clones hold approximately 7.6% of a sample with approximately 110,000 clones, over 80% of them seen once. Source: peripheral blood, taken on day 0 of AZD1222 vaccination. This clonotype was sampled from an adult in good health.

DNA of the CDR3: TGTGCCATGGACAGGGACACCGGGGAGCTGTTTTTT. Amino acids: CAMDRDTGELFF. This sequence joins TRBV2 and TRBJ2-2; 8 nucleotides agree with TRBD1. V trimming: 10 bases; J trimming: 3 bases; junction bases outside the gene matches: 1. This CDR3 is 12 amino acids long. The germline CDR1 and CDR2 sequences are SNHLY and FYNNEI.